This TCR beta chain was captured in a study of blood T cell repertoires in COVID-19. At the level of the study: The samples span acute and convalescent COVID-19 from the United States, Italy and Spain. PBMCs, B-cell-depleted T cells, or T cells were the source of the cDNA or gDNA that made up the material.

Per the original data handling: Amplification of reference gene primers provided the estimated nucleated cell counts. TCRdb's table, derived via immunoSEQ multiplex PCR, lists solely in-frame clones and lacks some. That table supplies the V and J calls and clone size; D and trimming were determined from the DNA. In the table there are over 200,000 clones, 70% to 85% of which are singletons. Recruited during active infection, patients (from Seattle) were subsequently followed longitudinally. Germline V CDR1 and CDR2: WSHSY, SAAADI. V shed 8 bases and J 2 bases; nucleotides not matched to a gene: 10. CDR3 length: 15 residues.

V usage is TRBV10-2 and J usage is TRBJ1-1, with TRBD1 matching 8 bases. Sequenced material: peripheral blood. The sequence was collected from a woman of 80 years or more with COVID-19, enrolled during active disease. DNA of the CDR3: TGCGCCAGCTACACCCCGACAGGGGAAAACACTGAAGCTTTCTTT. This translates into CASYTPTGENTEAFF.